This TCR beta chain comes out of a study of T-cell memory formation after mild COVID-19. This CDR3 comprises 18 residues. The germline V gene has CDR1 SGHDN and CDR2 FVKESK. V gave up 3 bases and J gave up 10 bases; unmatched junction bases: 17. A single record per CDR3 protein comes from TCRdb applying MiXCR to the 5' RACE reads. The top ten clones hold more than 10% of a sample with about 560,000 distinct CDR3 sequences, approximately 19% of them seen once. V and J are TRBV14 and TRBJ2-1, with TRBD2 matching over 11 bases. The origin of this receptor is an adult woman who had mild COVID-19 (a few samples of this study predate the infection). Cell type and time point are not known. The material sequenced was PBMCs or a T cell subset sorted from them (not recorded which). The chain's CDR3 is CASSQMGLAEPRAPEQFF. For the CDR3, the DNA is TGTGCCAGCAGCCAGATGGGACTAGCGGAGCCCCGTGCACCGGAGCAGTTCTTC.